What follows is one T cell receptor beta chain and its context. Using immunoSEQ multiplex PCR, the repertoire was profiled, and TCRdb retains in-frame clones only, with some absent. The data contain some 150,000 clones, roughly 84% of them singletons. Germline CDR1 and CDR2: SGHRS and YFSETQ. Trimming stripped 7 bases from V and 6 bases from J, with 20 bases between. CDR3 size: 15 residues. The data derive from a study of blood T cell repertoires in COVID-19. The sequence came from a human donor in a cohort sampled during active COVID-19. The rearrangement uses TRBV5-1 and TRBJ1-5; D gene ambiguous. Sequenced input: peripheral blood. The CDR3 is CASGLEGPTGQPQHF. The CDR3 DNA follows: TGCGCCAGCGGCCTTGAGGGTCCGACGGGTCAGCCCCAGCATTTT.